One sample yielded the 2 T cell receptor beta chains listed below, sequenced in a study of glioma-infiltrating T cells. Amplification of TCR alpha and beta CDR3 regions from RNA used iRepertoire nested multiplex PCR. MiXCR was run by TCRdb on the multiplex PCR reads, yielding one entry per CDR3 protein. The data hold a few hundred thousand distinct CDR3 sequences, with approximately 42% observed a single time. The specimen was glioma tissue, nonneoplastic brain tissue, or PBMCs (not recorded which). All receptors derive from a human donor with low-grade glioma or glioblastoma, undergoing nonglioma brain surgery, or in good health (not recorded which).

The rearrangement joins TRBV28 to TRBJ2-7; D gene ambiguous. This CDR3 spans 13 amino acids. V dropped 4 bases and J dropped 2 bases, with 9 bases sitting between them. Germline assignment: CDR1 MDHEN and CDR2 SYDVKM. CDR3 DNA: TGTGCCAGCAGTTCGGAGCCACCCTACGAGCAGTACTTC. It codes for CASSSEPPYEQYF. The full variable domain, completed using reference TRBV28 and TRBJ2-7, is DVKVTQSSRYLVKRTGEKVFLECVQDMDHENMFWYRQDPGLGLRLIYFSYDVKMKEKGDIPEGYSVSREKKERFSLILESASTNQTSMYLCASSSEPPYEQYFGPGTRLTVT.

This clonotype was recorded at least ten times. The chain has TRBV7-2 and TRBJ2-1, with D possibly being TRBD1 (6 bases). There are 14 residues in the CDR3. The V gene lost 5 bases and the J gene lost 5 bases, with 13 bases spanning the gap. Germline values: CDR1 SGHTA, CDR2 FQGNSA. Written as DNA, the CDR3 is TGTGCCAGCAGCAATGACAGGTTTAACAATGAGCAGTTCTTC. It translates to CASSNDRFNNEQFF.